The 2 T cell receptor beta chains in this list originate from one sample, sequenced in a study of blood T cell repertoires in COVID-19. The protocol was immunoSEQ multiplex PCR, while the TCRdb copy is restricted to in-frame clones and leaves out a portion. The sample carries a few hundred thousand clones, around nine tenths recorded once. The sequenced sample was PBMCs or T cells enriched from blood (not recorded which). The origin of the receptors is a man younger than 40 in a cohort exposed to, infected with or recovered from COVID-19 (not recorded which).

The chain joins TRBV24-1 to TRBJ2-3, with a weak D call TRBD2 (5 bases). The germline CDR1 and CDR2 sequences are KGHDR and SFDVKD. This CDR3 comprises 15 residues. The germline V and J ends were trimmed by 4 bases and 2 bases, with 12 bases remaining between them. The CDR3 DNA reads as TGTGCCACCAGTGAGCCCGGGATCCCCACAGATACGCAGTATTTT. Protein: CATSEPGIPTDTQYF.

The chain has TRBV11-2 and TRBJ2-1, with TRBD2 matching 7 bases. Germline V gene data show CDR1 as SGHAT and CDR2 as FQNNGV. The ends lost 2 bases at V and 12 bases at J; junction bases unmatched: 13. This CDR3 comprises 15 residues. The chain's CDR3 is CASSLLAAGALRQFF. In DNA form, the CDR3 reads TGTGCCAGCAGCTTACTTGCGGCGGGAGCGCTGCGGCAGTTCTTC. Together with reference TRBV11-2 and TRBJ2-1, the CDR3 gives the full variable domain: EAGVAQSPRYKIIEKRQSVAFWCNPISGHATLYWYQQILGQGPKLLIQFQNNGVVDDSQLPKDRFSAERLKGVDSTLKIQPAKLEDSAVYLCASSLLAAGALRQFFGPGTRLTVL.